This T cell receptor beta chain was sequenced in a study of blood T cell repertoires in COVID-19. Clones were sequenced by immunoSEQ multiplex PCR, and TCRdb holds only the in-frame ones, with some missing. The table has 150,000 to 250,000 clones, around 81% seen once. Individuals drawn from about two dozen US areas were roughly 18 to 100 years old. This CDR3 region has 21 residues. V gave up 6 bases and J gave up 4 bases; unmatched junction bases: 24. CDR1 is KGHSH and CDR2 is LQKENI in the germline V gene. V is TRBV18 and J is TRBJ1-3, with 10 nucleotides matching TRBD1. This clonotype was obtained from a man aged 35-49 years who had recovered from COVID-19. Sequencing was performed on PBMCs or T cells enriched from blood (not recorded which). The chain's CDR3 is CASSPTPPGQGKRPLGNTIYF. The CDR3, as DNA: TGTGCCAGCTCGCCGACCCCACCGGGACAGGGGAAGAGACCACTGGGAAACACCATATATTTT.